Listed below are T cell receptor beta chains from one sample, sequenced in a study of blood T cell repertoires in COVID-19. Sequenced by immunoSEQ multiplex PCR; TCRdb stores in-frame clones only, minus some. The table records approximately 210,000 clones, 87% of them present only once. The sample consisted of PBMCs or T cells enriched from blood (not recorded which). The receptors derive from a woman aged 30 to 39 who had recovered from COVID-19. CDR3s include the opening cysteine and the closing phenylalanine or tryptophan. Each record gives: J gene, D gene, clone size, V gene, CDR3 DNA, CDR3 protein. A D gene is named only where the DNA matches it firmly. The size entry is marked missing in some rows and otherwise reads once, few, many or a size class.

>TRBJ1-4|.|.|TRBV6-2/TRBV6-3
TGTGCCAGCAGCTCACCCGGGGAAGTGGGTGAAAAACTGTTTTTT
CASSSPGEVGEKLFF
>TRBJ2-7|TRBD2|.|TRBV7-9
TGTGCCAGCAGCTTAGGGGAGGGGCGAAACGAGCAGTACTTC
CASSLGEGRNEQYF
>TRBJ1-5|.|.|TRBV19
TGTGCCAGTAGTCCGTCCCACGGTCAGCCCCAGCATTTT
CASSPSHGQPQHF
>TRBJ1-1|.|.|TRBV3-1/TRBV3-2
TGTGCCAGCAGCCAAACATCTGAAGCTTTCTTT
CASSQTSEAFF
>TRBJ2-7|.|.|TRBV25-1
TGTGCCAGCAGTGATAGCGGATCTCGCCCCTACGAGCAGTACTTC
CASSDSGSRPYEQYF
>TRBJ1-2|.|.|TRBV13
TGTGCCAGCAGCTTAGGGGGCAGGGCTTACTATGGCTACACCTTC
CASSLGGRAYYGYTF
>TRBJ1-2|TRBD1|.|TRBV28
TGTGCCAGCAGAACAGGGGAGATGGGTGGCTACACCTTC
CASRTGEMGGYTF
>TRBJ1-6|TRBD1|.|TRBV6-5
TGTGCCAGCACCGTTAGGACAGGGATAAGATCACCCCTCCACTTT
CASTVRTGIRSPLHF
>TRBJ2-2|TRBD2|.|TRBV19
TGTGCCAGTACTTTGGCGGGAGAGTGGTCCGGGGAGCTGTTTTTT
CASTLAGEWSGELFF
>TRBJ1-1|.|.|TRBV19
TGTGCCAGTAGTACAGGGTTGTCCACTGAAGCTTTCTTT
CASSTGLSTEAFF
>TRBJ2-1|.|.|TRBV7-9
TGTGCCAGCAGCTTAGCAGGGGCTCGGAATGAGCAGTTCTTC
CASSLAGARNEQFF
>TRBJ2-3|TRBD1|.|TRBV2
TGTGCCAGCAGAGAGGGGGCCTACACAGATACGCAGTATTTT
CASREGAYTDTQYF
>TRBJ2-1|TRBD2|few|TRBV3-1/TRBV3-2
TGTGCCAGCAGCCATTATAGCGGGAGGGTAGGCAATGAGCAGTTCTTC
CASSHYSGRVGNEQFF
>TRBJ2-7|TRBD1|.|TRBV27
TGTGCCAGCAGTCTAGGGACAGGATACGAGCAGTACTTC
CASSLGTGYEQYF
>TRBJ2-3|TRBD1|.|TRBV5-6
TGTGCCAGCAGCTTGGGCGACAGGGGGCGGGCAGATACGCAGTATTTT
CASSLGDRGRADTQYF
>TRBJ1-5|.|.|TRBV19
TGTGCCAGTAGTATATCGGGGGGATATAGCAATCAGCCCCAGCATTTT
CASSISGGYSNQPQHF
>TRBJ2-7|TRBD1|.|TRBV7-9
TGTGCCAGCAGCTCCGGGACAGGGTATAAGCAGTACTTC
CASSSGTGYKQYF
>TRBJ2-1|.|.|TRBV20-1
TGCAGTGCTAGAGATCTAGGGCAGTTCTTC
CSARDLGQFF
>TRBJ1-6|TRBD1|.|TRBV5-1
TGCGCCAGCAGCTTCGGACAGGGCTATAATTCACCCCTCCACTTT
CASSFGQGYNSPLHF
>TRBJ2-1|.|.|TRBV30
TGTGCCTGGAGCCGTCCTGTCCGGGGGAGTGAGCAGTTCTTC
CAWSRPVRGSEQFF
>TRBJ1-2|.|.|TRBV7-2
TGTGCCAGCAGCGACCGGACAGTGGCTAACTATGGCTACACCTTC
CASSDRTVANYGYTF
>TRBJ2-1|TRBD2|.|TRBV5-1
TGCGCCAGCAGCTTGGTTCCAGCGGGGGTCTCCTACAATGAGCAGTTCTTC
CASSLVPAGVSYNEQFF
>TRBJ1-4|TRBD1|.|TRBV4-1
TGCGCCAGCAGACCGCCGGGACAGGTGGGAAAACTGTTTTTT
CASRPPGQVGKLFF
>TRBJ1-4|.|.|TRBV27
TGTGCCAGCAGCTTCGCTACAACTAATGAAAAACTGTTTTTT
CASSFATTNEKLFF
>TRBJ2-1|TRBD2|once|TRBV6-2/TRBV6-3
TGTGCCAGCAGTAATCCGGGACTAGCGGAGTACAATGAGCAGTTCTTC
CASSNPGLAEYNEQFF
>TRBJ1-1|.|.|TRBV2
TGTGCCAGCAGTGAAAGCACCACTGAAGCTTTCTTT
CASSESTTEAFF
>TRBJ1-2|.|once|TRBV7-8
TGTGCCAGCAGCCCCCGGGAAGGGCTCTATGGCTACACCTTC
CASSPREGLYGYTF
>TRBJ2-3|TRBD1|.|TRBV11-3
TGTGCCAGCAGCACTAGACAGGGGGCGGGCGATACGCAGTATTTT
CASSTRQGAGDTQYF
>TRBJ1-2|.|.|TRBV2
TGTGCCAGCAGTGTAAGGGATGGAGGCACCTTC
CASSVRDGGTF
>TRBJ2-5|.|.|TRBV27
TGTGCCAGCGGGCCTAGAGGGGCGGGGGAGACCCAGTACTTC
CASGPRGAGETQYF
>TRBJ2-1|TRBD2|.|TRBV11-3
TGTGCCAGCAGCTACCGGACTAGCGGGAACCACAATGAGCAGTTCTTC
CASSYRTSGNHNEQFF
>TRBJ2-7|TRBD2|.|TRBV6-5
TGTGCCAGCAGTTTACTAGCGGGGGAGGACGAGCAGTACTTC
CASSLLAGEDEQYF
>TRBJ1-2|.|.|TRBV5-4
TGTGCCAGCAGCTTGACAGGCTATGGCTACACCTTC
CASSLTGYGYTF
>TRBJ2-1|.|.|TRBV6-2/TRBV6-3
TGTGCCAGCAGTTACTCTCGGGAGCAGTTCTTC
CASSYSREQFF
>TRBJ2-7|TRBD2|.|TRBV19
TGTGCCAGTAGTCCACGGACTAGCTACGAGCAGTACTTC
CASSPRTSYEQYF
>TRBJ1-1|.|.|TRBV4-3
TGCGCCAGTAGTACAGCGGTCAGAGCTGAAGCTTTCTTT
CASSTAVRAEAFF
>TRBJ2-3|TRBD2|.|TRBV3-1/TRBV3-2
TGTGCCAGCAGCCACCTCGGTTCCAGCGGGGGGGCGAATACGCAGTATTTT
CASSHLGSSGGANTQYF
>TRBJ1-2|.|.|TRBV19
TGTGCCAGTAGTACAGGACCGGGAGACTTAGACGGCTACACCTTC
CASSTGPGDLDGYTF
>TRBJ2-6|.|.|TRBV27
TGTGCCAGCAGTTTCAGGGGTGGGGCCAACGTCCTGACTTTC
CASSFRGGANVLTF
>TRBJ1-5|.|.|TRBV7-2
TGTGCCAGCAGCTTAGGTCCACCCCGGGACAATCAGCCCCAGCATTTT
CASSLGPPRDNQPQHF
>TRBJ2-3|TRBD2|.|TRBV24-1
TGTGCCACTAGGACTAGCGGGGACCGCACAGATACGCAGTATTTT
CATRTSGDRTDTQYF
>TRBJ1-1|.|.|TRBV6-5
TGTGCCAGCAGTATGGACGCCCAGCGGCCTGAAGCTTTCTTT
CASSMDAQRPEAFF
>TRBJ2-7|.|few|TRBV7-2
TGTGCCAGCAGCTTATTGCCGGCCAGGGGGGACGAGCAGTACTTC
CASSLLPARGDEQYF
>TRBJ1-1|TRBD1|.|TRBV6-2/TRBV6-3
TGTGCCAGCAGTCCCCGACAGGGGGCTAGAGGGACTGAAGCTTTCTTT
CASSPRQGARGTEAFF
>TRBJ2-1|.|.|TRBV5-4
TGTGCCAGCAGCTCGTCTAGCGACTGGGGGGCCTACAATGAGCAGTTCTTC
CASSSSSDWGAYNEQFF
>TRBJ2-2|TRBD2|.|TRBV19
TGTGCCAGTAGTCAGACTAGCGGGGCGAACACCGGGGAGCTGTTTTTT
CASSQTSGANTGELFF
>TRBJ2-3|TRBD2|.|TRBV24-1
TGTGCCACCAGGGTTAGCGGGAGGCGGACAGATACGCAGTATTTT
CATRVSGRRTDTQYF
>TRBJ1-3|TRBD1|.|TRBV23-1
TGCGCCAGCAACCCGGACCCGCAGGGGGTTGAAAACACCATATATTTT
CASNPDPQGVENTIYF
>TRBJ1-1|.|.|TRBV5-8
TGTGCCAGCAGCCGTTCAGGGATAGATACTGAAGCTTTCTTT
CASSRSGIDTEAFF